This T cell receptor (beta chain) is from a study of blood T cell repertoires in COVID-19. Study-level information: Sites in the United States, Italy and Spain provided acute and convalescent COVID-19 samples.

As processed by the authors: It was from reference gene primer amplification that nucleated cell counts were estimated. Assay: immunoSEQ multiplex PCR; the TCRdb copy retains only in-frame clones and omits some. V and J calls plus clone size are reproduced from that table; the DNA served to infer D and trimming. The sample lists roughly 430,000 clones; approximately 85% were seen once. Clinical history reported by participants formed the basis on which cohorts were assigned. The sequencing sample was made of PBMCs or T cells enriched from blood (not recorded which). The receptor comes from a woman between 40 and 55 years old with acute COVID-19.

The CDR3 nucleotides read TGCGCCAGCAGCTTGGGCTCTTCGACTGTGAACACTGAAGCTTTCTTT. This translates into CASSLGSSTVNTEAFF. V is TRBV5-1 and J is TRBJ1-1, with D hard to call. The V end was cut by 0 bases, the J end by 0 bases, with 12 bases between. The CDR3 covers 16 residues. The germline CDR1 and CDR2 sequences are SGHRS and YFSETQ.